This passage covers 27 T cell receptor beta chains from one sample sequenced in a study of cytomegalovirus exposure and HLA in healthy donors. Primers: 60 Vbeta forward and 13 Jbeta reverse. Method: immunoSEQ multiplex PCR; TCRdb's copy keeps in-frame clones and lacks some. The table includes about 70,000 clones, around 89% detected once. The sequenced material came from PBMCs. The receptors originated from a woman in her twenties or thirties in good health and CMV-seropositive.

The rearrangement joins TRBV7-2 to TRBJ1-2, with D unclear. The CDR3 runs 14 residues. From germline, CDR1 is SGHTA and CDR2 FQGNSA. The V end lost 2 bases, the J end lost 3 bases, and 10 bases lay between the germline ends. In DNA form, the CDR3 reads TGTGCCAGCAGCTTACCCAGCGACTACTATGGCTACACCTTC. Translation: CASSLPSDYYGYTF.

The rearrangement links TRBV5-6 to TRBJ1-5; 7 bases line up with TRBD1. CDR1 and CDR2 (germline): SGHDT, YYEEEE. This CDR3 contains 17 residues. The trim removed 1 base at V and 0 bases at J, leaving 7 bases unmatched. CDR3 protein: CASSLRRGVYSNQPQHF. The CDR3 nucleotides are TGTGCCAGCAGCTTGCGCAGGGGGGTATATAGCAATCAGCCCCAGCATTTT.

This clone has just a few counts. The rearrangement links TRBV9 to TRBJ2-1, with 9 bases identical to TRBD2. CDR3 size: 17 residues. Germline V gene sequence: CDR1 SGDLS, CDR2 YYNGEE. V gave up 0 bases and J gave up 3 bases; unmatched junction bases: 7. The CDR3 DNA is TGTGCCAGCAGCGTAGGTCCGGGACTAGCAGGCTACAATGAGCAGTTCTTC. This translates into CASSVGPGLAGYNEQFF.

The rearrangement joins TRBV10-3 to TRBJ2-1; TRBD2 matches at 9 bases. Trimming took 3 bases from V and 4 from J; bases not matched to a gene: 4. Germline values: CDR1 ENHRY, CDR2 SYGVKD. The CDR3 sequence is 15 residues long. The CDR3 DNA is TGTGCCATCAGTGATAGGACTAGCGCGTACAATGAGCAGTTCTTC. As protein: CAISDRTSAYNEQFF.

The chain joins TRBV9 to TRBJ1-3; TRBD1 might be the D (5 bases). This CDR3 is 15 amino acids long. Germline V gives CDR1 SGDLS, CDR2 YYNGEE. The germline V and J ends were trimmed by 0 bases and 1 base, with 8 bases remaining between them. The CDR3 protein is CASSVGKGSGNTIYF. CDR3 DNA sequence: TGTGCCAGCAGCGTAGGGAAGGGGTCTGGAAACACCATATATTTT.

This chain joins TRBV5-4 and TRBJ2-1, with a tentative D call TRBD2 (6 bases). The germline V and J ends were trimmed by 0 bases and 7 bases, with 14 bases remaining between them. There are 15 residues in the CDR3. Looked up from germline, CDR1 is SGHNT and CDR2 is YYREEE (reference sequence). CDR3 protein: CASSLEYGSVNEQFF. DNA for the CDR3: TGTGCCAGCAGCTTGGAGTACGGGAGTGTGAATGAGCAGTTCTTC.

V is TRBV27 and J is TRBJ2-7; 9 bases match TRBD2. Germline values: CDR1 MNHEY, CDR2 SMNVEV (reference sequence). The CDR3 contains 15 residues. V shed 1 base and J 5 bases; nucleotides not matched to a gene: 6. CDR3 protein: CASSLLAGVSNEQYF. CDR3 DNA: TGTGCCAGCAGTTTATTAGCGGGAGTTAGTAACGAGCAGTACTTC.

The chain carries TRBV11-2 and TRBJ1-1, with TRBD1 matching over 8 bases. CDR3 length: 16 residues. V was clipped by 4 bases and J by 11 bases; unmatched bases: 18. Germline V gene lookup returns CDR1 SGHAT and CDR2 FQNNGV. CDR3 residues: CASSSPLDRVTRAAFF. For the CDR3, the DNA is TGTGCCAGCAGCTCTCCCCTGGACAGGGTAACGAGAGCCGCTTTCTTT.

This clone has only a few counts. This rearrangement joins TRBV28 to TRBJ2-2, with 8 bases matching TRBD2. Germline V lookup: CDR1 MDHEN, CDR2 SYDVKM. The CDR3 has 14 residues. V shed 2 bases, J shed 4 bases, and the junction held 0 bases outside the gene matches. The CDR3 DNA reads TGTGCCAGCAGTTTAAGCGGGAGCACCGGGGAGCTGTTTTTT. Protein product: CASSLSGSTGELFF. Using reference TRBV28 and TRBJ2-2 for the parts outside the CDR3, the full variable domain is DVKVTQSSRYLVKRTGEKVFLECVQDMDHENMFWYRQDPGLGLRLIYFSYDVKMKEKGDIPEGYSVSREKKERFSLILESASTNQTSMYLCASSLSGSTGELFFGEGSRLTVL.

V gene TRBV15 combines with J gene TRBJ1-3; D is undetermined. Germline lookup yields CDR1 LNHNV and CDR2 YYDKDF (reference sequence). V was trimmed by 9 bases and J by 4 bases, leaving 16 bases between them. The CDR3 totals 14 residues. In DNA form, the CDR3 reads TGTGCCACTCGCCAGACGGGGTCCGGAAACACCATATATTTT. Translating gives CATRQTGSGNTIYF. Variable domain in full (rest from reference TRBV15 and TRBJ1-3): DAMVIQNPRYQVTQFGKPVTLSCSQTLNHNVMYWYQQKSSQAPKLLFHYYDKDFNNEADTPDNFQSRRPNTSFCFLDIRSPGLGDTAMYLCATRQTGSGNTIYFGEGSWLTVV.

This clone was seen just once. The rearrangement links TRBV7-9 to TRBJ2-7; 8 nucleotides agree with TRBD1. Germline loops: CDR1 SEHNR, CDR2 FQNEAQ (reference sequence). The J segment lost 3 bases and the V segment lost 5 bases, leaving 9 bases of the junction unmatched. The CDR3 covers 15 residues. The CDR3 nucleotides are TGTGCCAGCAGCGTCTCCGGACAGGGTGGCTACGAGCAGTACTTC. It translates to CASSVSGQGGYEQYF.

V is TRBV6-1 and J is TRBJ2-5; 9 bases are shared with TRBD2. CDR1 MNHNS and CDR2 SASEGT come from the germline V gene. The CDR3 spans 15 residues. V lost 10 bases to trimming and J lost 6 bases; unmatched junction nucleotides: 15. The CDR3 bases are TGTGCCACCCTAGGGGGTAGCGGGAGAGGAAAGACCCAGTACTTC. Encoded protein: CATLGGSGRGKTQYF.

The chain uses TRBV19 and TRBJ2-7, with TRBD2 matching 13 bases. This CDR3 has 16 residues. V was pared by 5 bases and J by 2 bases, with 6 bases of the junction left unmatched. CDR1 and CDR2 from the germline V gene are LNHDA and SQIVND (reference sequence). The CDR3 is CASSSGLAGATYEQYF. CDR3 DNA: TGTGCCAGTAGTTCCGGACTAGCGGGAGCGACCTACGAGCAGTACTTC.

V and J are TRBV7-9 and TRBJ2-5; TRBD2 matches 7 bases. J was trimmed by 5 bases and V by 0 bases; bases with no gene match: 9. The CDR3 is made up of 16 amino acids. In germline, CDR1 is SEHNR, CDR2 FQNEAQ (reference sequence). This chain's CDR3 is CASSLAGGPGSETQYF. The CDR3 DNA reads as TGTGCCAGCAGCTTAGCGGGAGGGCCGGGTTCTGAGACCCAGTACTTC.

The chain couples TRBV7-8 to TRBJ2-2, with 8 bases lining up with TRBD2. The CDR3 totals 14 residues. The V segment lost 10 bases and the J segment 7 bases; nucleotides outside the gene matches: 11. Per the germline V gene, CDR1 is SGHVS and CDR2 is FQNEAQ. The CDR3 region has the DNA TGTGCCACCACGAGCGGGGGAAAAGTCGGGGAGCTGTTTTTT. This encodes CATTSGGKVGELFF.

The chain combines TRBV5-1 with TRBJ2-7, with TRBD1 matching 10 bases. This CDR3 region has 14 residues. V lost 6 bases to trimming and J lost 3 bases; unmatched junction nucleotides: 6. CDR1 SGHRS and CDR2 YFSETQ come from the germline V gene. CDR3 in DNA: TGCGCCAGCAAAGACGGGACAGGGGTCTACGAGCAGTACTTC. Amino acids: CASKDGTGVYEQYF.

The table lists this clone with a count of one. The chain joins TRBV5-4 to TRBJ1-2; TRBD1 matches at 7 bases. The germline gives CDR1 SGHNT, CDR2 YYREEE (reference sequence). Unmatched junction bases numbered 11, after V lost 4 bases and J lost 5 bases. The CDR3 length is 15 residues. CDR3 in DNA: TGTGCCAGCAGCACCCGCTGGACAGGAATATATGGCTACACCTTC. Translation gives CASSTRWTGIYGYTF.

The gene calls are TRBV6-1 and TRBJ2-3, with D tentatively TRBD2 (5 bases). The germline V gene has CDR1 MNHNS and CDR2 SASEGT. There are 15 residues in the CDR3. The V gene lost 5 bases and the J gene lost 0 bases, with 12 bases spanning the gap. CDR3 loop: CASSPIAPSTDTQYF. CDR3 DNA sequence: TGTGCCAGCAGTCCCATAGCGCCGAGCACAGATACGCAGTATTTT.

The V and J genes are TRBV7-2 and TRBJ2-3; no clear D gene. Trimming took off 0 bases at V and 3 bases at J, with 13 bases between the two ends. Germline CDR1 reads SGHTA; CDR2 reads FQGNSA. The CDR3 consists of 16 residues. CDR3 region: CASSLAHSIPTDTQYF. Here the CDR3 DNA reads TGTGCCAGCAGCTTAGCCCACAGCATACCAACAGATACGCAGTATTTT. Full variable domain (missing parts from reference TRBV7-2 and TRBJ2-3): GAGVSQSPSNKVTEKGKDVELRCDPISGHTALYWYRQSLGQGLEFLIYFQGNSAPDKSGLPSDRFSAERTGGSVSTLTIQRTQQEDSAVYLCASSLAHSIPTDTQYFGPGTRLTVL.

For the CDR3, the DNA is TGCAGCGTTATCCGGGACAGAAACCTGAACACTGAAGCTTTCTTT. Its protein product is CSVIRDRNLNTEAFF. This chain connects TRBV29-1 to TRBJ1-1; TRBD1 matches 7 bases. The length of the CDR3 is 15 residues. Germline V gene lookup returns CDR1 SQVTM and CDR2 ANQGSEA. J gave up 0 bases and V 5 bases, and 9 bases lay outside the gene matches.

There are a few counts of this clone. This chain links TRBV4-1 with TRBJ1-3, with no clear D. This CDR3 contains 17 residues. Germline lookup yields CDR1 MGHRA and CDR2 YSYEKL. V lost 4 bases to trimming and J lost 0 bases, with 16 bases between them. The CDR3 spells CASSPSSLTYSGNTIYF. The CDR3 DNA is TGCGCCAGCAGCCCATCAAGCCTAACCTACTCTGGAAACACCATATATTTT.

This clone appeared once. The rearrangement links TRBV6-6 to TRBJ2-1; D may be TRBD1 (6 bases). V was trimmed by 5 bases and J by 4 bases, leaving 18 bases between them. CDR1 is MNHNY and CDR2 is SVGAGI in the germline V gene (reference sequence). The CDR3 extends over 16 amino acids. The CDR3 region has the DNA TGTGCCAGCAGTCCTCAGGGGAGCGGACGTTACAATGAGCAGTTCTTC. Protein product: CASSPQGSGRYNEQFF.

This clone was observed once. The V and J genes are TRBV11-3 and TRBJ2-3; 8 bases fit TRBD1. The germline gives CDR1 SGHNT, CDR2 YENEEA. The CDR3 covers 15 residues. The J segment lost 2 bases and the V segment lost 1 base, leaving 2 bases of the junction unmatched. CDR3 coding DNA: TGTGCCAGCAGCTTAGGACAGGGGATCACAGATACGCAGTATTTT. This sequence encodes CASSLGQGITDTQYF.

The rearrangement uses TRBV6-1 and TRBJ2-2, with D perhaps matching TRBD2 (6 bases). The CDR3 runs to 12 residues. Trimming cost V 11 bases and J 3 bases, with 10 bases left between them. CDR1 and CDR2 from the germline V gene are MNHNS and SASEGT. CDR3 sequence: CAAGRDTGELFF. CDR3 nucleotides: TGTGCCGCCGGGAGAGACACCGGGGAGCTGTTTTTT.

This rearrangement joins TRBV27 to TRBJ2-7, with 8 bases aligning to TRBD1. Unmatched junction bases numbered 7, after V lost 5 bases and J lost 4 bases. This CDR3 spans 14 amino acids. The germline V gene has CDR1 MNHEY and CDR2 SMNVEV (reference sequence). The CDR3 DNA follows: TGTGCCAGCAGTCTACCGGACAGGGCGTACGAGCAGTACTTC. This encodes CASSLPDRAYEQYF.

The V gene is TRBV11-2, the J gene TRBJ1-1, with D possibly being TRBD1 (5 bases). The CDR3 is 12 residues long. Per germline, CDR1 SGHAT and CDR2 FQNNGV. V lost 0 bases to trimming and J lost 6 bases, with 5 bases between them. CDR3 in amino acids: CASSLDRAEAFF. CDR3 DNA: TGTGCCAGCAGCTTAGACAGGGCTGAAGCTTTCTTT.

V is TRBV7-2 and J is TRBJ1-1; D remains unclear. The CDR3 sequence is 16 residues long. The V end lost 4 bases, the J end lost 0 bases, and 15 bases lay between the germline ends. The germline gives CDR1 SGHTA, CDR2 FQGNSA. The CDR3 bases are TGTGCCAGCAGCTCCGGATCACAGCTGATGAACACTGAAGCTTTCTTT. It translates to CASSSGSQLMNTEAFF.